The clone carrying this TCR beta chain was found once. The sample belongs to a study of blood T cell repertoires in COVID-19. Study-wide background: The cDNA or gDNA used as material had been derived from T cells, B-cell-depleted T cells, or PBMCs.

Assay used: immunoSEQ multiplex PCR; TCRdb lists only in-frame clones, some missing. Of 200,000 or so clones listed, roughly 84% are singletons. CDR1 is MNHEY and CDR2 is SMNVEV in the germline V gene (reference sequence). V shed 4 bases, J shed 5 bases, and the junction held 4 bases outside the gene matches. The CDR3 consists of 15 residues. The chain recombines TRBV27 with TRBJ1-6; 8 bases align to TRBD1. This sequence originates from a woman in her 40s who had recovered from COVID-19. Source material: peripheral blood. The CDR3 region has the DNA TGTGCCAGCAGTTCCGGACAGGGAGATAATTCACCCCTCCACTTT. Translating it yields CASSSGQGDNSPLHF.